The clone carrying this T cell receptor beta chain was seen more than once but under ten times. Original handling: By means of reference gene primer amplification, nucleated cell counts were estimated. Data came from immunoSEQ multiplex PCR; TCRdb stores just in-frame clones and leaves some out. That table furnishes V, J and clone size, whereas the DNA furnished D and trimming. In the table there are about 210,000 clones, approximately 84% of which are singletons. This record belongs to a study of blood T cell repertoires in COVID-19. Study-wide context: Sites in the United States, Italy and Spain provided acute and convalescent COVID-19 samples. PBMCs, B-cell-depleted T cells, or T cells were the source of the cDNA or gDNA that made up the material.

Sequencing was done on a sample of peripheral blood. The sequence was collected from a woman in her forties or fifties with active or convalescent COVID-19.

The CDR3 DNA is TGTGCCAGCAGTCTAGCGGGAGGGTACGAGCAGTACTTC. It yields the protein CASSLAGGYEQYF. The chain uses TRBV6-5 and TRBJ2-7; TRBD2 agrees at 12 bases. V was clipped by 5 bases and J by 4 bases; unmatched bases: 0. CDR1 and CDR2 from the germline V gene are MNHEY and SVGAGI. The CDR3 extends over 13 amino acids.